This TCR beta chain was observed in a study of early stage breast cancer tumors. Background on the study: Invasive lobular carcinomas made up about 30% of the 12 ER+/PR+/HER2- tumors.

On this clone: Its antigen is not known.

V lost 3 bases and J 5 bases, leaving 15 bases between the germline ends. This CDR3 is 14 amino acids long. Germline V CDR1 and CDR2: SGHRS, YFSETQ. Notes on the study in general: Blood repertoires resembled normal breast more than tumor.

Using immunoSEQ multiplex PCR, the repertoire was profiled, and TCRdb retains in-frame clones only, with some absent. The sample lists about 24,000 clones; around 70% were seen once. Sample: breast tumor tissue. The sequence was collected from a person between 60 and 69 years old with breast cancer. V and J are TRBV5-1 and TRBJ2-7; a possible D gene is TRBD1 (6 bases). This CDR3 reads CASSSRQAGNEQYF. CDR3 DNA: TGCGCCAGCAGCTCGCGACAGGCAGGGAACGAGCAGTACTTC. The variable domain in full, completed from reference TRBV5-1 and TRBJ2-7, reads KAGVTQTPRYLIKTRGQQVTLSCSPISGHRSVSWYQQTPGQGLQFLFEYFSETQRNKGNFPGRFSGRQFSNSRSEMNVSTLELGDSALYLCASSSRQAGNEQYFGPGTRLTVT.